These 23 T cell receptor beta chains were all obtained from the same sample, sequenced in a study of tumor-infiltrating lymphocytes in primary liver carcinoma. Starting material of about 450 ng total RNA yielded TCR beta cDNA via a constant-region primer. TCR beta libraries came from three nested multiplex PCR rounds using slightly modified ARM-PCR. The first two PCR rounds used TRBV1-TRBV30 primers with a Cbeta primer, approximately 9 cycles each. TCRdb ran MiXCR on the multiplex PCR reads and lists one entry per CDR3 protein. Of roughly 30,000 distinct CDR3 sequences listed, 70% to 80% are singletons. Co-extraction yielded RNA and DNA from 20-30 mg of unsorted bulk tissue. The specimen was liver tumor tissue from sampling region 5. Subset indicated: tumor region T5, tumor centre. The receptors here all came from a man aged 35 to 55 with primary liver carcinoma and hepatitis B virus infection.

This clonotype was observed once. Compared with germline, one end of the junction differs, possibly owing to a read error. The V gene is TRBV6-6, the J gene TRBJ2-7; D gene uncertain. The CDR3 is 14 residues long. Germline V CDR1 and CDR2: MNHNY, SVGAGI (reference sequence). DNA of the CDR3: TGTGTCAGCACTCTGAGCCTCTCCTCCCACGAGCAATACTTC. It codes for CVSTLSLSSHEQYF.

A remark on this clonotype: At one of its ends the junction is not consistent with the germline gene, which may arise from a read error. The V call is TRBV11-2, the J call TRBJ2-2; D possibly corresponds to TRBD2 (6 bases). The CDR3 extends over 15 amino acids. Per germline, CDR1 SGHAT and CDR2 FQNNGV. The CDR3 nucleotides read TGTGCCTTCAGCTTTGCGGGATCGAACACGGGGGAGCTGTTTTTT. It yields the protein CAFSFAGSNTGELFF.

The chain is built from TRBV20-1 and TRBJ2-2; no definite D call. This CDR3 has 11 amino acids. V dropped 0 bases and J dropped 9 bases, with 5 bases sitting between them. Germline V gene lookup returns CDR1 DFQATT and CDR2 SNEGSKA (reference sequence). DNA for the CDR3: TGCAGTGCTAGAGATGAAAGGGAGCTGTTTTTT. Its protein is CSARDERELFF.

The chain couples TRBV6-2 or TRBV6-3 to TRBJ2-1, with a tentative D call TRBD2 (6 bases). CDR3 length: 16 residues. Germline V lookup: CDR1 MNHEY, CDR2 SVGEGT. V gave up 6 bases and J gave up 3 bases, with 18 bases separating them. The CDR3 DNA reads TGTGCCAGCAGCCCCGGACTAACCGACGTCTACAATGAGCAGTTCTTC. Residues: CASSPGLTDVYNEQFF.

On this clonotype itself: No conserved phenylalanine or tryptophan is present at the end of the CDR3, so a read error is the likely explanation. Because the CDR3's place on the DNA is in doubt, the DNA is left out and the CDR3 is given as listed by TCRdb. The V call is TRBV4-2, the J call TRBJ1-1; the table's D call TRBD1 went unverified against the DNA. The CDR3 is 17 residues long, counting both termini. The germline V gene has CDR1 LGHNA and CDR2 YNFKEQ. The CDR3 sequence: CASSQEYGQGFWTEALS.

Concerning this clonotype itself: As the CDR3 is not closed by the conserved phenylalanine or tryptophan, this likely results from a read error. The gene calls are TRBV6-2 or TRBV6-3 and TRBJ2-1; D unclear. The CDR3 sequence is 14 residues long. The germline V gene has CDR1 MNHEY and CDR2 SVGEGT. The V end was cut by 3 bases, the J end by 4 bases, with 10 bases between. The CDR3 protein is CASSYMAGYNEQFL. CDR3 in DNA: TGTGCCAGCAGTTATATGGCTGGTTACAATGAGCAGTTCTTA.

This clonotype was counted ten times or more. This chain joins TRBV5-4 and TRBJ2-5; 8 bases fit TRBD2. From germline, CDR1 is SGHNT and CDR2 YYREEE (reference sequence). Losses at the gene ends were 4 bases for V and 7 bases for J; bases not matched to a gene: 9. The length of the CDR3 is 14 residues. CDR3 nucleotide sequence: TGTGCCAGCAGCGGGCAACTAGCGGTAGGGACCCAGTACTTC. Its translation: CASSGQLAVGTQYF.

On this clonotype itself: An end of the junction does not agree with germline; a read error may underlie this. This chain connects TRBV10-2 to TRBJ2-4; D unresolved. CDR1 and CDR2 (germline): WSHSY, SAAADI. The CDR3 has 17 amino acids. CDR3 nucleotide sequence: TGCGCCAGCTGTGAGTCGTCTGGGTTTTTTGGCAAAAGCATTCAGTACTTC. It translates to CASCESSGFFGKSIQYF.

As for this clonotype: The junction departs from germline at one end; a sequencing error may be responsible. V is TRBV6-1 and J is TRBJ2-1; 8 positions agree with TRBD1. The CDR3 sequence is 14 residues long. CDR1 and CDR2 from the germline V gene are MNHNS and SASEGT. CDR3 sequence: CAISYGDRGDEQFF. The CDR3 nucleotides are TGTGCCATCAGTTACGGAGACAGGGGCGATGAGCAGTTCTTC.

The rearrangement links TRBV28 to TRBJ2-7; D is possibly TRBD2 (6 bases). Trimming cost V 7 bases and J 0 bases, with 13 bases left between them. Germline loops: CDR1 MDHEN, CDR2 SYDVKM. The CDR3 has 14 amino acids. CDR3 residues: CASMRTGDSYEQYF. The CDR3 nucleotides are TGTGCCAGCATGCGGACGGGGGACTCCTACGAGCAGTACTTC.

This clonotype was observed once. A read error may produce the germline difference seen at one junction end. CDR3 coding DNA: TGTATCGTTACACTAGCGGCTAACACCGGGGAGCTGTTTTTT. It encodes CIVTLAANTGELFF. The rearrangement joins TRBV29-1 to TRBJ2-2; 8 nucleotides line up with TRBD2. Germline CDR1 and CDR2: SQVTM and ANQGSEA. CDR3 length: 14 residues.

This clonotype showed up many times. J is TRBJ2-7 and V is TRBV5-1; perhaps D is TRBD1 or TRBD2 (5 bases each). The CDR3 sequence is 12 residues long. Germline values: CDR1 SGHRS, CDR2 YFSETQ. V was cut by 1 base and J by 6 bases, with 8 bases left in between. This CDR3 is CASSLTGREQYF. Written as DNA, the CDR3 is TGCGCCAGCAGCTTGACGGGGCGCGAGCAGTACTTC. Based on the CDR3 plus reference TRBV5-1 and TRBJ2-7, the full variable domain is KAGVTQTPRYLIKTRGQQVTLSCSPISGHRSVSWYQQTPGQGLQFLFEYFSETQRNKGNFPGRFSGRQFSNSRSEMNVSTLELGDSALYLCASSLTGREQYFGPGTRLTVT.

The J gene is TRBJ2-4, the V gene TRBV6-5; TRBD2 is a possible D gene (5 bases). Germline-derived CDR1 and CDR2 are MNHEY and SVGAGI. The ends were cut back, 6 bases at V and 6 bases at J, with 18 bases in the middle. This CDR3 is 15 amino acids long. CDR3 protein: CASRPRMDEGNIQYF. The DNA of the CDR3 is TGTGCCAGCAGGCCCCGCATGGACGAGGGAAACATTCAGTACTTC.

This clonotype has a handful of counts. At one end the junction does not follow the germline gene, possibly because of a read error. The chain combines TRBV5-5 with TRBJ2-3, with a weak D call TRBD2 (5 bases). CDR3 length equals 12 residues. Germline lookup yields CDR1 SGHKS and CDR2 YYEKEE (reference sequence). The CDR3 reads CANSFGLDTQYF. CDR3 DNA: TGTGCCAACAGCTTTGGACTCGATACGCAGTACTTT.

This chain uses TRBV12-3 or TRBV12-4 with TRBJ2-1, with a possible D match to TRBD2 (5 bases). The V end lost 5 bases, the J end lost 10 bases, and 27 bases lay between the germline ends. The CDR3 loop spans 17 amino acids. CDR3 DNA sequence: TGTGCCAGCAGTGTACGAGAGGTAGTGGGAGTGGTCAAGGAGCAGTTCTTC. The encoded protein is CASSVREVVGVVKEQFF.

Comments on this clonotype: An end of the junction does not agree with germline; a read error may underlie this. The chain is built from TRBV4-3 and TRBJ2-7; possibly TRBD1 for D (5 bases). The CDR3 loop spans 15 amino acids. The germline gives CDR1 LGHNA, CDR2 YSLEER. CDR3 nucleotide sequence: TGCGCCAGCAGCCAAGACAGGGTCCCAACCTACGAGCAATACTTC. It yields the protein CASSQDRVPTYEQYF.

Note on this clonotype: At one end the junction does not follow the germline gene, possibly because of a read error. V usage is TRBV11-2 and J usage is TRBJ2-3; D not resolved. The CDR3 runs to 16 residues. Germline V gives CDR1 SGHAT, CDR2 FQNNGV. CDR3 nucleotide sequence: TGTGCCAGCAGCCGACAATCCATCAACCCCGCAGATACACAGTATTTT. It translates to CASSRQSINPADTQYF.

Worth noting for this clonotype: This CDR3 fails to terminate in the conserved phenylalanine or tryptophan, so it likely reflects a read error. The chain employs TRBV11-2 and TRBJ2-5, with TRBD2 matching 7 bases. Germline V gene sequence: CDR1 SGHAT, CDR2 FQNNGV. CDR3 length equals 16 residues. The CDR3 loop is CASSQTPAGGKETQYS. CDR3 nucleotide sequence: TGTGCTAGCAGCCAGACTCCTGCCGGGGGGAAAGAGACCCAGTACTCC.

The V and J genes are TRBV4-2 and TRBJ1-1; the D gene is possibly TRBD1 (6 bases). Germline V gene lookup returns CDR1 LGHNA and CDR2 YNFKEQ. The CDR3 spans 17 residues. Trimming pared 0 bases from V and 12 bases from J, leaving 26 bases between. For the CDR3, the DNA is TGTGCCAGCAGCCAAGAGTACGAACAGGGTTTTTGGACTGGAACTTTCTTT. It translates to CASSQEYEQGFWTGTFF.

Remarks on this clonotype: The CDR3 does not close with the conserved phenylalanine or tryptophan, likely indicating a read error. The limits of the CDR3 on the DNA are not certain, so only TCRdb's listed CDR3 is given. CDR3 sequence: CASSLALGGANTGELLI. The chain combines TRBV11-2 with TRBJ2-2; the table's D call TRBD2 went unverified against the DNA. From germline, CDR1 is SGHAT and CDR2 FQNNGV. The CDR3 length is 17 residues, termini included.

Points on this clonotype: The junction does not match germline at one end; this may be a read error. The chain has TRBV28 and TRBJ1-1; D not certain. Germline CDR1 is MDHEN and CDR2 is SYDVKM. This CDR3 is 12 amino acids long. The CDR3 loop is CASRDQITEALF. CDR3 coding DNA: TGTGCCAGCCGCGATCAGATCACTGAAGCTCTCTTT.

Notes on this clonotype: Given a much more abundant clone one base away, this may be a read error. The conserved closing phenylalanine or tryptophan is absent in this CDR3, likely reflecting a read error. This sequence joins TRBV7-3 and TRBJ2-5; D is unresolved. The CDR3 loop spans 13 amino acids. V was trimmed by 2 bases and J by 2 bases, leaving 6 bases between them. Germline values: CDR1 SGHTA, CDR2 FQGTGA. Written as DNA, the CDR3 is TGTGCCAGCAGCTTAGGCCAGCAAGAGACCCAGTACTTA. As protein: CASSLGQQETQYL.

As regards this clonotype: At one of its ends the junction is not consistent with the germline gene, which may arise from a read error. The chain uses TRBV6-6 and TRBJ1-1; the match to TRBD1 covers 9 bases. The CDR3 sequence is 15 residues long. Germline loops: CDR1 MNHNY, CDR2 SVGAGI (reference sequence). CDR3: CASSTTGQGSGEAPF. In nucleotides, the CDR3 is TGTGCCAGCAGTACCACTGGACAGGGGAGCGGCGAAGCTCCCTTT.